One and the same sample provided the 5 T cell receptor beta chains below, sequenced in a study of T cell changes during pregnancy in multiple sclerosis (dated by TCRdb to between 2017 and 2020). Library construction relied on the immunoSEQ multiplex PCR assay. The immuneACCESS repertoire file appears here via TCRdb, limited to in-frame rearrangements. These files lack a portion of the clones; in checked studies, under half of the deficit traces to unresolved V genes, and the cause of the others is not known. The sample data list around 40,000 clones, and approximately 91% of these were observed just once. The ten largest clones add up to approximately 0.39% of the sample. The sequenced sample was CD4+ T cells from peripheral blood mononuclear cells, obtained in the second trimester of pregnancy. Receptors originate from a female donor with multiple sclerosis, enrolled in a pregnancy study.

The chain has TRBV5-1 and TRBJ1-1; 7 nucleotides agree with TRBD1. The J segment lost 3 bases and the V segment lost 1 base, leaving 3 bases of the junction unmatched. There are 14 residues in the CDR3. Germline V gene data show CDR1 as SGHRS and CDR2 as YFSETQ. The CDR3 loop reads CASSLRDSHTEAFF. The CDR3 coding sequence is TGCGCCAGCAGCTTGAGGGACAGCCACACTGAAGCTTTCTTT.

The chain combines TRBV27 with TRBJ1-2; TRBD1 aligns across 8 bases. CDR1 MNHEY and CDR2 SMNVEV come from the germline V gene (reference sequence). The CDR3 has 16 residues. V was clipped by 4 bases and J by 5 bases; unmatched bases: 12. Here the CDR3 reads CASSSPHAGGRYGYTF. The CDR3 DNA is TGTGCCAGCAGTTCCCCACACGCAGGGGGCCGGTATGGCTACACCTTC.

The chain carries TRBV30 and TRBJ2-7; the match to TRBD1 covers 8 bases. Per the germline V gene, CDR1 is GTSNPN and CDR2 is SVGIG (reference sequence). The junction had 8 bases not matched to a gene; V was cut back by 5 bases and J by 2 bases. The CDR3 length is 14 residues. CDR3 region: CAWEPGTGAYEQYF. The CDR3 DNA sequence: TGTGCCTGGGAGCCCGGGACAGGAGCCTACGAGCAGTACTTC.

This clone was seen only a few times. CDR3 in amino acids: CASSMTGSGTYEQYF. CDR3 sequence (DNA): TGTGCCAGTAGTATGACAGGGTCAGGTACCTACGAGCAGTACTTC. V usage is TRBV19 and J usage is TRBJ2-7; 7 nucleotides agree with TRBD1. The CDR3 totals 15 residues. Germline assignment: CDR1 LNHDA and CDR2 SQIVND (reference sequence). The V and J ends lost 3 bases and 2 bases, in that order; junction bases with no gene match: 7. The whole variable domain, filled in from reference TRBV19 and TRBJ2-7, reads DGGITQSPKYLFRKEGQNVTLSCEQNLNHDAMYWYRQDPGQGLRLIYYSQIVNDFQKGDIAEGYSVSREKKESFPLTVTSAQKNPTAFYLCASSMTGSGTYEQYFGPGTRLTVT.

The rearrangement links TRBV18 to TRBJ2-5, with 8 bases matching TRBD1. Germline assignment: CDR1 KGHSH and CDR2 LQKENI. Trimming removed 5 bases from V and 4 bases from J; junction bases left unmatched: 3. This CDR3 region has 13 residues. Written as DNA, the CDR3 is TGTGCCAGCTCAACAGGACAGGGAGAGACCCAGTACTTC. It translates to CASSTGQGETQYF.